This record concerns one T cell receptor beta chain sequence. What it binds is unknown. Measured with immunoSEQ multiplex PCR; TCRdb has only the in-frame clones, and not every one. The top ten hold 4% to 5.5% of the sample, which has under 200,000 clones, approximately 90% seen once. The data originate from a study of T cell responses to AZD1222 COVID-19 vaccine. Study observations and caveats: Donors skewed white British and female; clonal diversity was possibly underestimated.

Second doses at about 4 or about 12 weeks were pooled. The sample in question was peripheral blood, obtained 28 days after the second AZD1222 dose. This clonotype was sampled from an adult who received the AZD1222 COVID-19 vaccine.

The chain's CDR3 is CASSQPLKRGQGYNQPQHF. The CDR3 nucleotides are TGCGCCAGCAGCCAACCCCTTAAAAGGGGACAGGGTTACAATCAGCCCCAGCATTTT. J is TRBJ1-5 and V is TRBV4-1; the match to TRBD1 covers 9 bases. The ends lost 2 bases at V and 3 bases at J; junction bases unmatched: 14. CDR3 size: 19 residues. CDR1 MGHRA and CDR2 YSYEKL come from the germline V gene.